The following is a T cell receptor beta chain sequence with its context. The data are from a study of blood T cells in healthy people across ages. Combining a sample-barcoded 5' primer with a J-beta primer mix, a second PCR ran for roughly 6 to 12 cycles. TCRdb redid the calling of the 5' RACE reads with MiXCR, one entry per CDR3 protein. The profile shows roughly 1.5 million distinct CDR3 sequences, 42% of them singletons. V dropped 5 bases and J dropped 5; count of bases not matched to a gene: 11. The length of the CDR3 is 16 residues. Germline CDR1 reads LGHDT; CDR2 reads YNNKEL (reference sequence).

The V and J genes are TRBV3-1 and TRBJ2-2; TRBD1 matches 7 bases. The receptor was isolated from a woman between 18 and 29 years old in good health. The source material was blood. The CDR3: CASSYEGGAGTGELFF. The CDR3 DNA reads TGTGCCAGCAGCTATGAAGGGGGCGCCGGGACCGGGGAGCTGTTTTTT.